The present T cell receptor beta chain was sequenced within a study of tumor-infiltrating lymphocytes in oesophageal squamous cell carcinoma. TCRdb re-analysed the PCR reads in MiXCR, keeping a single row per CDR3 protein. The sample contains about 13,000 distinct CDR3 sequences, roughly 50% of which appear only once. V lost 5 bases and J 5 bases, leaving 15 bases between the germline ends. This CDR3 spans 14 amino acids. The germline gives CDR1 SGHVS, CDR2 FQNEAQ. Many counts were recorded for this clonotype. The sequence was obtained from a male donor with esophageal squamous cell carcinoma. Sequencing used esophageal tumor tissue. The chain recombines TRBV7-8 with TRBJ2-5; D may be TRBD1 or TRBD2 (5 bases each). DNA for the CDR3: TGTGCCAGCAGCCCCGGGACCGGAAGGGAGACCCAGTACTTC. Encoded protein: CASSPGTGRETQYF. Full variable domain (missing parts from reference TRBV7-8 and TRBJ2-5): GAGVSQSPRYKVAKRGQDVALRCDPISGHVSLFWYQQALGQGPEFLTYFQNEAQLDKSGLPSDRFFAERPEGSVSTLKIQRTQQEDSAVYLCASSPGTGRETQYFGPGTRLLVL.